The subject of this entry is one T cell receptor (beta chain). Its specificity is unknown. Deep was the level at which the assay was run. The method was immunoSEQ multiplex PCR; TCRdb's version includes in-frame clones alone and lacks a portion of them. Here the sample spans roughly 1,000,000 clones, approximately 80% being singletons. Germline values: CDR1 SGHTA, CDR2 FQGTGA. There are 14 residues in the CDR3. V lost 1 base and J lost 6; bases outside the gene matches: 4. CD4+ cells yielded CD45RA+ naive and CD45RA-negative memory subsets. The source of the sample is a study of shared clonotypes between healthy human individuals. Overall study findings and caveats: Clonotypes that were shared across a handful of donors made up around 5% of naive CD4 clonotypes.

The chain recombines TRBV7-3 with TRBJ2-7, with 9 bases matching TRBD1. The sample was memory CD4+ T cells from PBMCs. Noted subset: CD45RA-negative fraction. The TCR was taken from a man between 18 and 35 years old in good health. Some clones in this sample may be carry-over from other donors' samples. In DNA form, the CDR3 reads TGTGCCAGCAGCTTAAAGGGACAGGGTTCCGAGCAGTACTTC. Translation gives CASSLKGQGSEQYF.